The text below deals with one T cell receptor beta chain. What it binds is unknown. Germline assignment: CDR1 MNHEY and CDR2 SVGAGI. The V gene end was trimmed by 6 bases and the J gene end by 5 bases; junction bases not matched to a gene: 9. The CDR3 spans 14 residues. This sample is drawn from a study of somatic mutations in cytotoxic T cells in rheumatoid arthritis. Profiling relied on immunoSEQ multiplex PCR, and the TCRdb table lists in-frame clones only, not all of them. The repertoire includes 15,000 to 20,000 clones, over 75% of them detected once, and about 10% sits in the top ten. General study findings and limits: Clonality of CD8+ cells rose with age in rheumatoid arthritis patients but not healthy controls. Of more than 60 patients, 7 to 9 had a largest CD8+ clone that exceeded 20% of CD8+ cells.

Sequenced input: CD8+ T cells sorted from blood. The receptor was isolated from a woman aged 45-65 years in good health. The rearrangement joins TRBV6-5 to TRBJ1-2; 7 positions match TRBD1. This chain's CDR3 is CASSSLRDSYGYTF. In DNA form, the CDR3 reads TGTGCCAGCAGCTCTCTCCGGGACAGTTATGGCTACACCTTC.